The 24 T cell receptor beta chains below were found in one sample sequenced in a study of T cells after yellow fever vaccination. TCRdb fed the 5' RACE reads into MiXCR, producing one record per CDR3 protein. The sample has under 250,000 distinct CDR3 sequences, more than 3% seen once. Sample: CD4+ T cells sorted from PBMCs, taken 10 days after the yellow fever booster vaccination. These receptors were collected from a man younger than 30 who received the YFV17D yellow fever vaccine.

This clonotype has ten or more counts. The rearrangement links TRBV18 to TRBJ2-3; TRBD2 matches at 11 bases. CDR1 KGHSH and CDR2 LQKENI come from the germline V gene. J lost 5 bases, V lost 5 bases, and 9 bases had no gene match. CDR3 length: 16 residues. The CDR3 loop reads CASSSLAGGPQDTQYF. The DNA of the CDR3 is TGTGCCAGCTCATCGTTAGCGGGGGGGCCTCAAGATACGCAGTATTTT.

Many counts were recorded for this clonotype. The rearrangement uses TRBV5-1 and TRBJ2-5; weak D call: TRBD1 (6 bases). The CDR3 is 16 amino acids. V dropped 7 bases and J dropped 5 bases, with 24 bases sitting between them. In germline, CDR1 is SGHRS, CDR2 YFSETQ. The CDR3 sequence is CASSSRASGAGETQYF. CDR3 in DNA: TGCGCCAGCTCCTCAAGGGCCTCAGGGGCTGGTGAGACCCAGTACTTC.

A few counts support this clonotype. This CDR3 is CASSSVFLAGGPFRDTDTQYF. As DNA, the CDR3 is TGTGCCAGCAGTTCCGTCTTCCTAGCGGGGGGGCCCTTCCGAGACACAGATACGCAGTATTTT. This chain links TRBV12-3 or TRBV12-4 with TRBJ2-3; 12 bases are a match to TRBD2. V was pared by 4 bases and J by 2 bases, with 19 bases of the junction left unmatched. The CDR3 spans 21 residues.

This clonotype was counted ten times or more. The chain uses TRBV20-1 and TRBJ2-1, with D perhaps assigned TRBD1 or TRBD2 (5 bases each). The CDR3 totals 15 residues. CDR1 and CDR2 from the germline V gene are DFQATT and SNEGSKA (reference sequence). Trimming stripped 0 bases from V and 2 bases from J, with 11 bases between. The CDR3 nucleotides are TGCAGTGCTAGAGATTGGGGGACGGCCTACAATGAGCAGTTCTTC. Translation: CSARDWGTAYNEQFF.

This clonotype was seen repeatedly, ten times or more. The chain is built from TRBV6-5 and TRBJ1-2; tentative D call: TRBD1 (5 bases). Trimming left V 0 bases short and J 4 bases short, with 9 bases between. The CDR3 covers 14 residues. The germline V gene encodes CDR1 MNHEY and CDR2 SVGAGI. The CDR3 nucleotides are TGTGCCAGCAGTTACTCGACCGGGGGCTATGGCTACACCTTC. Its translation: CASSYSTGGYGYTF.

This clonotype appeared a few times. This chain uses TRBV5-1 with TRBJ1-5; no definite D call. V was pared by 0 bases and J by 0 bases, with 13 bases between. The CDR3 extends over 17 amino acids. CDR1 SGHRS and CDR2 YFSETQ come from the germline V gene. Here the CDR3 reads CASSLAGFTGSNQPQHF. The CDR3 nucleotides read TGCGCCAGCAGCTTGGCGGGCTTCACTGGTAGCAATCAGCCCCAGCATTTT.

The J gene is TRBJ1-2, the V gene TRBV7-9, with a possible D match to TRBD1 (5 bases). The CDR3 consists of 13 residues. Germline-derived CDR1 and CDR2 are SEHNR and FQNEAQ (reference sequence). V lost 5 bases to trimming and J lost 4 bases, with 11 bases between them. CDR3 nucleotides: TGTGCCAGCAGCCCCGGGACCGTCTATGGCTACACCTTC. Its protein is CASSPGTVYGYTF.

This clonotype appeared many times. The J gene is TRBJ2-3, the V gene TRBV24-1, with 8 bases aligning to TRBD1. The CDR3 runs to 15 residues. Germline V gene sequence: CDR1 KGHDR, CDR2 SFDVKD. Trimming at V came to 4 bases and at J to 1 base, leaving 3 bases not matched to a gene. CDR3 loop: CATSDPGQGTDTQYF. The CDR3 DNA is TGTGCCACCAGTGACCCGGGACAGGGCACAGATACGCAGTATTTT.

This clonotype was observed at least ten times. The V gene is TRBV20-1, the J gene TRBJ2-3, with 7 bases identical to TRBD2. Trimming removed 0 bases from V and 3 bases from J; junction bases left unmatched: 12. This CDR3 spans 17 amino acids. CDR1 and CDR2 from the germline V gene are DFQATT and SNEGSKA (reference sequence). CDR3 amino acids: CSARDLSSGEVTDTQYF. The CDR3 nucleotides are TGCAGTGCTAGAGATCTTTCCAGCGGGGAGGTGACAGATACGCAGTATTTT.

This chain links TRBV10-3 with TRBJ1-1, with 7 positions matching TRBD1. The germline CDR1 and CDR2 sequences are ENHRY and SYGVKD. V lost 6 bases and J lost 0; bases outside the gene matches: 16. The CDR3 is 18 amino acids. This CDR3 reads CAIRRGMRTGSMNTEAFF. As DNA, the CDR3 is TGTGCCATCAGGAGGGGAATGAGGACAGGCTCCATGAACACTGAAGCTTTCTTT.

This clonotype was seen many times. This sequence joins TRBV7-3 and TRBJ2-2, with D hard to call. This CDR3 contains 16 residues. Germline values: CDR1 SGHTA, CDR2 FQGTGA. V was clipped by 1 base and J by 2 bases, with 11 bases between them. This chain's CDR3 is CASSLSGLANTGELFF. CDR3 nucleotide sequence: TGTGCCAGCAGCTTAAGTGGGTTGGCCAACACCGGGGAGCTGTTTTTT. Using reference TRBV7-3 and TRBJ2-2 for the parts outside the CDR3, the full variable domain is GAGVSQTPSNKVTEKGKYVELRCDPISGHTALYWYRQSLGQGPEFLIYFQGTGAADDSGLPNDRFFAVRPEGSVSTLKIQRTERGDSAVYLCASSLSGLANTGELFFGEGSRLTVL.

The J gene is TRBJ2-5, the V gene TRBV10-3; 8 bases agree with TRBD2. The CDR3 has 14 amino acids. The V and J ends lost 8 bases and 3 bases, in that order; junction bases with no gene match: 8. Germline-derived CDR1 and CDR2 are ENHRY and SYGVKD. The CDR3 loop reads CAIGRAGVEETQYF. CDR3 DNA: TGTGCCATCGGCCGAGCGGGGGTCGAAGAGACCCAGTACTTC.

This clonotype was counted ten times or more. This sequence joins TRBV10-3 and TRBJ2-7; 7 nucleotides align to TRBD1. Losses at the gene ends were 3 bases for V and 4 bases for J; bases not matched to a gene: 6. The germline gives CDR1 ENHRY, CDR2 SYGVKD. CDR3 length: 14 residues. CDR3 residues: CAISDWTGPYEQYF. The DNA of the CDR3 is TGTGCCATCAGTGACTGGACAGGCCCGTACGAGCAGTACTTC.

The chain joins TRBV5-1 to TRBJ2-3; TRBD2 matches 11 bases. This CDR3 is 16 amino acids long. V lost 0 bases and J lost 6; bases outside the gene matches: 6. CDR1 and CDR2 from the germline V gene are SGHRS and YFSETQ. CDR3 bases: TGCGCCAGCAGCTTGGGGACTAGCGGGCGTGCGGATACGCAGTATTTT. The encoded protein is CASSLGTSGRADTQYF.

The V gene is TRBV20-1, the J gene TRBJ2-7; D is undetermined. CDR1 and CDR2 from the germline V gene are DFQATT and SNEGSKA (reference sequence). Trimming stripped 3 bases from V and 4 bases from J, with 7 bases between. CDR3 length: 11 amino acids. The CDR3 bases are TGCAGTGCTAGCCCCGAATACGAGCAGTACTTC. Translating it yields CSASPEYEQYF.

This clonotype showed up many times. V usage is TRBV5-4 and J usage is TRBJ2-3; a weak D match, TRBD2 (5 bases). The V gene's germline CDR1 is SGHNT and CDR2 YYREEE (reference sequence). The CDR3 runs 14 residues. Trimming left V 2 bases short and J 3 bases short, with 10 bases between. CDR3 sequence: CASSLRDFTDTQYF. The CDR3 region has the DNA TGTGCCAGCAGCTTACGGGATTTTACAGATACGCAGTATTTT. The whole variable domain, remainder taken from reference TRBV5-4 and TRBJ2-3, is ETGVTQSPTHLIKTRGQQVTLRCSSQSGHNTVSWYQQALGQGPQFIFQYYREEENGRGNFPPRFSGLQFPNYSSELNVNALELDDSALYLCASSLRDFTDTQYFGPGTRLTVL.

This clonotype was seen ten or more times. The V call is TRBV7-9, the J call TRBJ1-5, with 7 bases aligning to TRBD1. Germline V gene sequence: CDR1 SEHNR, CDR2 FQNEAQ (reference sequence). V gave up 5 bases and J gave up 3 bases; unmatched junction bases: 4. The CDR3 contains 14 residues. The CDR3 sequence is CASSRGQNNQPQHF. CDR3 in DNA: TGTGCCAGCAGCCGGGGACAGAACAATCAGCCCCAGCATTTT.

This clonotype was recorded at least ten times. CDR3 nucleotides: TGTGCCAGCTCCGCAGGGTCGCAGCAGCCCCAGCATTTT. It translates to CASSAGSQQPQHF. V and J are TRBV18 and TRBJ1-5, with TRBD1 as a possible D gene (5 bases). The CDR3 spans 13 residues. V was cut by 6 bases and J by 7 bases, with 13 bases left in between. Germline CDR1 reads KGHSH; CDR2 reads LQKENI. The complete variable domain, with remaining parts taken from reference TRBV18 and TRBJ1-5, reads NAGVMQNPRHLVRRRGQEARLRCSPMKGHSHVYWYRQLPEEGLKFMVYLQKENIIDESGMPKERFSAEFPKEGPSILRIQQVVRGDSAAYFCASSAGSQQPQHFGDGTRLSIL.

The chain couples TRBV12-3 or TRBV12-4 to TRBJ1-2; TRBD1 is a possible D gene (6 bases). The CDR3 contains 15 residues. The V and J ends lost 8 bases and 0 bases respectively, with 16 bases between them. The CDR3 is CASSRQDPTNYGYTF. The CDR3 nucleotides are TGTGCCAGCTCCCGACAGGACCCTACTAACTATGGCTACACCTTC.

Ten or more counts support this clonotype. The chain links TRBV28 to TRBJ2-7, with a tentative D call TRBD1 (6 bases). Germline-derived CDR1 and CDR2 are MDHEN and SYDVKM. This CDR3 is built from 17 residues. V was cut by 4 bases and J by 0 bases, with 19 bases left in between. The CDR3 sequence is CASSSLGWGRSSYEQYV. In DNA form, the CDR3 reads TGTGCCAGCAGTTCCCTCGGTTGGGGGCGAAGCTCCTACGAGCAGTACGTC.

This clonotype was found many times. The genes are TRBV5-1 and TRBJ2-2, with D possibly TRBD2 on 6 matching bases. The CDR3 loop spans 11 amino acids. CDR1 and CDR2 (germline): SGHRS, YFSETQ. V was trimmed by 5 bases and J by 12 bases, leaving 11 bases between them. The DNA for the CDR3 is TGCGCCAGCAGGTGGGGAGGTCAGCTGTTTTTT. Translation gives CASRWGGQLFF.

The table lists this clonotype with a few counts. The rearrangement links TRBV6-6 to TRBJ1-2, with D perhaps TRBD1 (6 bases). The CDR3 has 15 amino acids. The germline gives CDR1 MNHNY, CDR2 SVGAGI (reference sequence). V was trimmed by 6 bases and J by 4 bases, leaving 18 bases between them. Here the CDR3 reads CASSQQGSRSYGYTF. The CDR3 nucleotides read TGTGCCAGCAGCCAACAGGGATCTAGGAGCTATGGCTACACCTTC.

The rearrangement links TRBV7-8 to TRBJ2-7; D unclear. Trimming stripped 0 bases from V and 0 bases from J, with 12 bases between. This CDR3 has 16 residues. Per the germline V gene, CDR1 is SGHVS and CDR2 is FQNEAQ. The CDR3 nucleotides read TGTGCCAGCAGCTTAGCTGCCAGGACGAGCTCCTACGAGCAGTACGTC. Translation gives CASSLAARTSSYEQYV.

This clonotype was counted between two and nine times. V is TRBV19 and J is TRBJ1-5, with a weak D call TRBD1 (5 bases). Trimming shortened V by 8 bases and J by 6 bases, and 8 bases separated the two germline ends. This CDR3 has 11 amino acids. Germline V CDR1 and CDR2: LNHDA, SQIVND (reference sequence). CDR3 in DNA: TGTGCCAGTGGGGGGATTCAGCCCCAGCATTTT. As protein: CASGGIQPQHF.